This passage covers 16 T cell receptor beta chains from one sample sequenced in a study of blood T cell repertoires in COVID-19. Profiling relied on immunoSEQ multiplex PCR, and the TCRdb table lists in-frame clones only, not all of them. The sample lists 150,000 or so clones, roughly 87% occurring once. What was sequenced was peripheral blood. These TCRs come from a human donor in a cohort sampled during active COVID-19.

The V call is TRBV28, the J call TRBJ1-1; 8 bases are a match to TRBD1. The CDR3 contains 14 residues. Germline V lookup: CDR1 MDHEN, CDR2 SYDVKM. The V and J ends lost 3 bases and 4 bases, in that order; junction bases with no gene match: 4. The CDR3 here is CASSFLDRATEAFF. The DNA of the CDR3 is TGTGCCAGCAGTTTTCTGGACAGGGCCACTGAAGCTTTCTTT.

The V and J genes are TRBV10-3 and TRBJ2-7; 8 bases fit TRBD2. J gave up 4 bases and V 2 bases, and 10 bases lay outside the gene matches. Germline-derived CDR1 and CDR2 are ENHRY and SYGVKD. The CDR3 length is 16 residues. For the CDR3, the DNA is TGTGCCATCAGTGAGACCGACACTAGCGGCCCTTACGAGCAGTACTTC. This codes for CAISETDTSGPYEQYF.

This clone was seen just once. This chain connects TRBV27 to TRBJ2-7; 9 bases map to TRBD1. V lost 5 bases to trimming and J lost 1 base; unmatched junction nucleotides: 12. The CDR3 has 17 residues. Germline CDR1 and CDR2: MNHEY and SMNVEV (reference sequence). CDR3 sequence (DNA): TGTGCCAGCAGTCCCAATGGGAGGGGGACAGGGTCCTACGAGCAGTACTTC. Translated, it gives CASSPNGRGTGSYEQYF.

The chain joins TRBV18 to TRBJ1-4, with TRBD1 identical over 9 bases. Germline assignment: CDR1 KGHSH and CDR2 LQKENI. Trimming cost V 5 bases and J 11 bases; bases outside gene matches: 3. CDR3 length equals 12 residues. The CDR3 is CASSYGQGKLFF. The CDR3 DNA sequence: TGTGCCAGCTCATATGGACAGGGGAAACTGTTTTTT.

V is TRBV7-9 and J is TRBJ2-1; 8 bases map to TRBD2. V was pared by 0 bases and J by 7 bases, with 11 bases of the junction left unmatched. Looked up from germline, CDR1 is SEHNR and CDR2 is FQNEAQ (reference sequence). This CDR3 has 17 amino acids. CDR3 region: CASSLALLAGPSNEQFF. The DNA for the CDR3 is TGTGCCAGCAGCTTAGCGCTTCTAGCGGGCCCTTCAAATGAGCAGTTCTTC. Combining the CDR3 with reference TRBV7-9 and TRBJ2-1 gives the whole variable domain DTGVSQNPRHKITKRGQNVTFRCDPISEHNRLYWYRQTLGQGPEFLTYFQNEAQLEKSRLLSDRFSAERPKGSFSTLEIQRTEQGDSAMYLCASSLALLAGPSNEQFFGPGTRLTVL.

V and J are TRBV6-5 and TRBJ2-7; 7 nucleotides align to TRBD1. V lost 5 bases, J lost 3 bases, and 10 bases stayed unmatched. This CDR3 comprises 15 residues. Germline V gene data show CDR1 as MNHEY and CDR2 as SVGAGI. CDR3 sequence reads: CASSNRDSGFYEQYF. The CDR3 nucleotides are TGTGCCAGCAGTAACCGGGACAGTGGTTTCTACGAGCAGTACTTC.

Only one count was recorded for this clone. CDR3 in amino acids: CASSLGGRSGYNEQFF. DNA of the CDR3: TGTGCCAGCAGCTTAGGAGGTAGATCAGGGTACAATGAGCAGTTCTTC. V usage is TRBV7-2 and J usage is TRBJ2-1; weak D call: TRBD1 (5 bases). The CDR3 runs to 16 residues. Per germline, CDR1 SGHTA and CDR2 FQGNSA. V gave up 1 base and J gave up 4 bases, with 14 bases separating them.

This rearrangement joins TRBV11-2 to TRBJ2-7; D call uncertain. V was clipped by 0 bases and J by 6 bases, with 9 bases between them. The germline CDR1 and CDR2 sequences are SGHAT and FQNNGV. CDR3 length equals 13 residues. In DNA, the CDR3 is TGTGCCAGCAGCTTAGATCTGCAGCGCGAGCAGTACTTC. Protein sequence: CASSLDLQREQYF.

This clone was seen just once. The V and J genes are TRBV9 and TRBJ2-7, with D unresolved. Per germline, CDR1 SGDLS and CDR2 YYNGEE. The CDR3 length is 13 residues. V gave up 0 bases and J gave up 0 bases, with 4 bases separating them. The CDR3 sequence is CASSVESSYEQYF. The CDR3 region has the DNA TGTGCCAGCAGCGTAGAGAGCTCCTACGAGCAGTACTTC.

V gene TRBV19 combines with J gene TRBJ1-2; 8 bases match TRBD1. CDR3 size: 14 residues. V was pared by 5 bases and J by 4 bases, with 6 bases of the junction left unmatched. Germline V gene data show CDR1 as LNHDA and CDR2 as SQIVND (reference sequence). The CDR3 DNA sequence: TGTGCCAGTAGTGTCCAGGACAGGGCCTATGGCTACACCTTC. Protein product: CASSVQDRAYGYTF.

This chain joins TRBV7-8 and TRBJ1-2, with unresolved D. Germline CDR1 is SGHVS and CDR2 is FQNEAQ. The V gene lost 5 bases and the J gene lost 3 bases, with 10 bases spanning the gap. The CDR3 has 13 residues. The CDR3 region is CASSRGGDYGYTF. The CDR3 DNA is TGTGCCAGCAGCCGCGGCGGGGACTATGGCTACACCTTC. Full variable domain (missing parts from reference TRBV7-8 and TRBJ1-2): GAGVSQSPRYKVAKRGQDVALRCDPISGHVSLFWYQQALGQGPEFLTYFQNEAQLDKSGLPSDRFFAERPEGSVSTLKIQRTQQEDSAVYLCASSRGGDYGYTFGSGTRLTVV.

This chain uses TRBV19 with TRBJ1-5; the match to TRBD1 covers 8 bases. The trim removed 10 bases at V and 7 bases at J, leaving 9 bases unmatched. Looked up from germline, CDR1 is LNHDA and CDR2 is SQIVND (reference sequence). This CDR3 comprises 13 residues. CDR3 loop: CATTGTGVQPQHF. As DNA, the CDR3 is TGTGCCACTACCGGGACAGGCGTCCAGCCCCAGCATTTT.

J is TRBJ1-1 and V is TRBV29-1, with TRBD1 matching 9 bases. This CDR3 region has 13 residues. CDR1 is SQVTM, CDR2 ANQGSEA, per germline. V lost 7 bases to trimming and J lost 5 bases; unmatched junction nucleotides: 8. The CDR3 reads CSATTGGGTEAFF. The CDR3, as DNA: TGCAGCGCTACGACAGGGGGAGGTACTGAAGCTTTCTTT. The full variable domain, its missing parts supplied by reference TRBV29-1 and TRBJ1-1, is SAVISQKPSRDICQRGTSLTIQCQVDSQVTMMFWYRQQPGQSLTLIATANQGSEATYESGFVIDKFPISRPNLTFSTLTVSNMSPEDSSIYLCSATTGGGTEAFFGQGTRLTVV.

The chain links TRBV27 to TRBJ1-2, with D uncertain. The V end lost 6 bases, the J end lost 0 bases, and 8 bases lay between the germline ends. In germline, CDR1 is MNHEY, CDR2 SMNVEV (reference sequence). The CDR3 has 13 amino acids. CDR3 nucleotides: TGTGCCAGCAGACCGACACCTAACTATGGCTACACCTTC. This gives the protein CASRPTPNYGYTF.

CDR3 residues: CASSYPTGGEGSNQPQHF. The CDR3 DNA reads as TGTGCCAGCAGTTACCCCACAGGGGGCGAGGGGAGCAATCAGCCCCAGCATTTT. J is TRBJ1-5 and V is TRBV6-7; TRBD1 matches at 9 bases. TRBV6-7 belongs to the ORF category, with a function that is uncertain. The CDR3 has 18 amino acids. Trimming took 2 bases from V and 1 from J; bases not matched to a gene: 9.

V gene TRBV30 combines with J gene TRBJ1-6; D unresolved. The germline V gene has CDR1 GTSNPN and CDR2 SVGIG (reference sequence). The CDR3 runs 12 residues. Between the trimmed V and J ends, which lost 3 bases and 2 bases, there was a span of 2 bases. The CDR3 DNA follows: TGTGCCTGGAGCGCCTATAATTCACCCCTCCACTTT. This codes for CAWSAYNSPLHF.